The subject of this entry is one TCR beta chain. Its matching antigen is unknown. The sample is drawn from a study of early T cells in non-severe SARS-CoV-2 infection. Study-wide background: Investigators sequenced bulk RNA drawn from unsorted whole blood, and chains remained unpaired. Whole-study results and caveats: The study's VDJdb matching favored anti-spike CD8 responses and missed private and CD4 specificities.

Individual cDNA molecules were tagged with unique molecular identifiers, the study reported. TCRdb reprocessed the 5' RACE reads via MiXCR and lists one record per CDR3 protein. The table records approximately 110,000 distinct CDR3 sequences, around 14% of them present only once. This CDR3 has 15 residues. The V end lost 2 bases, the J end lost 4 bases, and 15 bases lay between the germline ends. Germline CDR1 and CDR2: KGHSH and LQKENI. The rearrangement joins TRBV18 to TRBJ2-7, with D perhaps TRBD1 (6 bases). The sequence was collected from an adult who was a healthcare worker with PCR-confirmed SARS-CoV-2 infection or an uninfected control (not recorded which). Sequencing was carried out using whole blood. The CDR3 bases are TGTGCCAGCTCACCAGCGAGCAGGGGTTTGTACGAGCAGTACTTC. This codes for CASSPASRGLYEQYF.